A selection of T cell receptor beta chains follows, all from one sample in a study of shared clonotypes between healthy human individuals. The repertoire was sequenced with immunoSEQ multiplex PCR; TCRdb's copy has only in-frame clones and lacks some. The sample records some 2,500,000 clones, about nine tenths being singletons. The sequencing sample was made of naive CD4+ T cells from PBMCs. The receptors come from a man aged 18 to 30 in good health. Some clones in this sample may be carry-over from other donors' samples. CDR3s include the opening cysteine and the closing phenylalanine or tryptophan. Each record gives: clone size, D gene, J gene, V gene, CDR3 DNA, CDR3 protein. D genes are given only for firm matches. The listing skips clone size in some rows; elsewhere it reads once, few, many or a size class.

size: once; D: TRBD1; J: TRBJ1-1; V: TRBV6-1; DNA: TGTGCCAGCAGTGCAATTCCGGGACAGGAGAACACTGAAGCTTTCTTT; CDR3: CASSAIPGQENTEAFF
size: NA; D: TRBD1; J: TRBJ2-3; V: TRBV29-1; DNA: TGCAGCGTTGAGGTATCCAGGGGGCTGGATACGCAGTATTTT; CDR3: CSVEVSRGLDTQYF
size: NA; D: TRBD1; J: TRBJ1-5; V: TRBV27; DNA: TGTGCCCCCACAGGGGGCCCCAATCAGCCCCAGCATTTT; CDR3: CAPTGGPNQPQHF
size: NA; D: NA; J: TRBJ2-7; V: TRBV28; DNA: TGTGCCAGCAACGACGGGGGGCGAAACTACGAGCAGTACTTC; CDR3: CASNDGGRNYEQYF
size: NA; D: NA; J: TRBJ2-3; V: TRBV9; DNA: TGTGCCAGCAGCGTAGCTTTTGGGGCAGATACGCAGTATTTT; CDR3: CASSVAFGADTQYF
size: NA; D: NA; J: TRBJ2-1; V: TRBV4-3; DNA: TGCGCCAGCAGCCAAGAAATAACGGGAGCCTACAATGAGCAGTTCTTC; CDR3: CASSQEITGAYNEQFF
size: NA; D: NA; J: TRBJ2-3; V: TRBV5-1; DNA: TGCGCCAGCAGCGGGGGGACTTTTGCTAGCACAGATACGCAGTATTTT; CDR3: CASSGGTFASTDTQYF
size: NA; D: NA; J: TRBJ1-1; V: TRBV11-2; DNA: TGTGCCAGCACTGTATTGAGCCGGGGCCGCTTTGACCCGAACACTGAAGCTTTCTTT; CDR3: CASTVLSRGRFDPNTEAFF
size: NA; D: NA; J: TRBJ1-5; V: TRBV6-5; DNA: TGTGCCAGCAGCCATAGCAATCAGCCCCAGCATTTT; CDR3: CASSHSNQPQHF
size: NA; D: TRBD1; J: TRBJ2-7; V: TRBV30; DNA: TGTGCCTGGAGTCCGGACAGGCTCTACGAGCAGTACTTC; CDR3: CAWSPDRLYEQYF
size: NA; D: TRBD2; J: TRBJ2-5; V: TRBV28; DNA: TGTGCCAGCAGTGGGGACTATCCGGGCGGGACCCAGTACTTC; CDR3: CASSGDYPGGTQYF
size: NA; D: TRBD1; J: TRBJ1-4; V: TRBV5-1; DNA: TGCGCCAGCAGCGCCACAGGGGATGCAACTAATGAAAAACTGTTTTTT; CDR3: CASSATGDATNEKLFF
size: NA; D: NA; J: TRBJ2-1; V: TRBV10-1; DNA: TGCGCCAGCAGTGAGGCCCAGGGGGGTTATGAGCAGTTCTTC; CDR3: CASSEAQGGYEQFF
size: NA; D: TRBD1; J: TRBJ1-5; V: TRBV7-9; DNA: TGTGCCAGCAGCTTATATCCAGGGGGAGACGGCCCAGCATTT; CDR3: CASSLYPGGDGPAF
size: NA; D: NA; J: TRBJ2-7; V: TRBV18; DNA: TGTGCCAGCTCACCTCCAAGTAAACAGGGCTACGAGCAGTACTTC; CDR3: CASSPPSKQGYEQYF
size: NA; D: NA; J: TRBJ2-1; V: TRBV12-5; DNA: TGTGCTAGTGCCGAAGGAACTCTATCCTACAATGAGCAGTTCTTC; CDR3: CASAEGTLSYNEQFF
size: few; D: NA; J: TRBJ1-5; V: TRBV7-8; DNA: TGTGCCAGCAGCTTCCCAGGGGCGGGGCAGCCCCAGCATTTT; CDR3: CASSFPGAGQPQHF